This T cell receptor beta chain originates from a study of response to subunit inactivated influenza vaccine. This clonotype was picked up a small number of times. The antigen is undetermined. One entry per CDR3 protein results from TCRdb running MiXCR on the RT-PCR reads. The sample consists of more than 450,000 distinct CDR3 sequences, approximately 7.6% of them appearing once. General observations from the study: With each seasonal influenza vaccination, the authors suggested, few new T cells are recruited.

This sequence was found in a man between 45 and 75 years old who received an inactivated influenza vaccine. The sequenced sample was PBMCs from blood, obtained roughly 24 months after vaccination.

The CDR3 spells CAWSVRGPDNSPLHF. CDR3 nucleotides: TGTGCCTGGAGTGTACGGGGCCCTGATAATTCACCCCTCCACTTT. J is TRBJ1-6 and V is TRBV30; possibly TRBD1 for D (5 bases). V was clipped by 0 bases and J by 5 bases, with 11 bases between them. The CDR3 totals 15 residues. The germline gives CDR1 GTSNPN, CDR2 SVGIG (reference sequence).